Listed here is a single T cell receptor (beta chain). Its antigen is still unknown. Sequencing used immunoSEQ multiplex PCR; TCRdb keeps in-frame clones, though not all of them. The sample yields more than 100,000 clones, 75% to 90% seen once. This specimen belongs to a study of T cell responses to AZD1222 COVID-19 vaccine. Study background: Timing groups of about 4 and about 12 weeks for second doses were pooled.

In germline, CDR1 is GTSNPN, CDR2 SVGIG (reference sequence). V was pared by 0 bases and J by 10 bases, with 10 bases between. The CDR3 is 13 amino acids. The study, taken as a whole, reports: In all cases, repertoires were sampled only after the peak T cell response.

Sample: peripheral blood, taken on day 0 of AZD1222 vaccination. This sequence joins TRBV30 and TRBJ1-6; a possible D gene is TRBD1 (5 bases). This clonotype originated in an adult in good health. CDR3 sequence (DNA): TGTGCCTGGAGTGTGGCCCGGGGCTCACCCCTCCACTTT. Translation gives CAWSVARGSPLHF.